This T cell receptor (beta chain) was sequenced for a study of blood T cell repertoires in COVID-19. Overall study: Sources were T cells, B-cell-depleted T cells, or PBMCs; the material itself was cDNA or gDNA.

As processed by the authors: The assay estimated nucleated cells by amplifying reference gene primers. The assay was immunoSEQ multiplex PCR, and TCRdb's table has in-frame clones only and misses some. The DNA was the basis for D and trimming; V, J and clone size are from that table. Of 360,000 or so clones listed, about nine tenths are singletons. Germline V lookup: CDR1 DFQATT, CDR2 SNEGSKA (reference sequence). The V end lost 2 bases, the J end lost 9 bases, and 8 bases lay between the germline ends. This CDR3 region has 11 residues. A few counts support this clone. During active infection, Seattle patients enrolled and were then monitored through disease.

Sequencing was performed on peripheral blood. The sequence was collected from a woman aged 60-70 years with COVID-19, enrolled during active disease. This rearrangement joins TRBV20-1 to TRBJ2-1; no clear D gene. The CDR3 nucleotides read TGCAGTGCTAGAACCCTTAGTGAGCAGTTCTTC. Protein product: CSARTLSEQFF.